Described below is a single T cell receptor beta chain sequence and its context. As yet, its antigen is unknown. This sample stems from a study of response to subunit inactivated influenza vaccine. Germline loops: CDR1 MNHEY, CDR2 SVGAGI. Trimming shortened V by 0 bases and J by 1 base, and 14 bases separated the two germline ends. The CDR3 runs to 17 residues. Notes on the study in general: Every seasonal influenza vaccination brings in few new T cells, the authors suggested.

TCRdb analysed the RT-PCR reads with MiXCR anew, one entry per CDR3 protein. This sample has approximately 160,000 distinct CDR3 sequences; roughly 10% occur once, and the top ten carry around 33%. Specimen: CD8+ T cells sorted from PBMCs, collected approximately 25 months after vaccination. This clonotype was sampled from a man aged 50-75 years who received an inactivated influenza vaccine. The chain links TRBV6-5 to TRBJ2-3; TRBD2 might be the D (6 bases). CDR3 DNA sequence: TGTGCCAGCAGTTACTCGAGGAGGGATCGAGGCACAGATACGCAGTATTTT. Amino acids: CASSYSRRDRGTDTQYF.